This T cell receptor beta chain originates from a study of cytomegalovirus exposure and HLA in healthy donors. Primers: 60 Vbeta forward and 13 Jbeta reverse. Only in-frame clones appear in the TCRdb table, and some are missing; sequencing was by immunoSEQ multiplex PCR. The sample comprises some 95,000 clones, less than 70% of which are singletons, and around 1.3% rests with the top ten. General study points: Most CMV-associated TCR beta chains were later found to appear HLA-restricted.

From germline, CDR1 is MNHEY and CDR2 SVGAGI. The length of the CDR3 is 15 residues. The V end was cut by 6 bases, the J end by 3 bases, with 14 bases between. Remarks on this clone: Its antigen is unknown.

Sample: PBMCs. This sequence originates from a female donor in good health and CMV-seronegative. The rearrangement uses TRBV6-5 and TRBJ2-2, with D perhaps TRBD2 (6 bases). CDR3 amino acids: CASSPWEADTGELFF. For the CDR3, the DNA is TGTGCCAGCAGCCCCTGGGAGGCGGACACCGGGGAGCTGTTTTTT.